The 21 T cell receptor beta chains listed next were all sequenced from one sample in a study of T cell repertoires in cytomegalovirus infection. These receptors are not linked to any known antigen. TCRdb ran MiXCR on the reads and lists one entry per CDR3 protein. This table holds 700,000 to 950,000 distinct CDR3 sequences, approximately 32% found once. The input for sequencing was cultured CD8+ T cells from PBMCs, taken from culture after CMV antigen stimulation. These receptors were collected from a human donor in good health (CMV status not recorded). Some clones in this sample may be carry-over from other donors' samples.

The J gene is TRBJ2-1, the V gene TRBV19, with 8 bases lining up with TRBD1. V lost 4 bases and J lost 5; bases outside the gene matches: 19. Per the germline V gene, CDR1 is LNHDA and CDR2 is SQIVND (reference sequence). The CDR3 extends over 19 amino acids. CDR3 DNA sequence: TGTGCCAGTAGTAGACTAATTGGGGACAGGCCGACCTACGACAATGAGCAGTTCTTC. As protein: CASSRLIGDRPTYDNEQFF.

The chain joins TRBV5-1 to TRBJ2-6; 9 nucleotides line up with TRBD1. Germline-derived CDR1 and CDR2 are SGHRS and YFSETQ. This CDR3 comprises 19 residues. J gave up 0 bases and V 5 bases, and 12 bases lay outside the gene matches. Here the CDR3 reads CASSRTGAFTYSGANVLTF. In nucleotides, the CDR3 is TGCGCCAGCAGTCGGACAGGGGCCTTTACCTACTCTGGGGCCAACGTCCTGACTTTC.

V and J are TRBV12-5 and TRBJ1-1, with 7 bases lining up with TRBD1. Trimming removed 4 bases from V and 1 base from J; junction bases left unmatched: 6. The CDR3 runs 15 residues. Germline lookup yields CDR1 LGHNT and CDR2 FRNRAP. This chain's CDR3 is CASGSQTGRNTEAFF. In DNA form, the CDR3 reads TGTGCTAGTGGTTCACAGACAGGGCGGAACACTGAAGCTTTCTTT. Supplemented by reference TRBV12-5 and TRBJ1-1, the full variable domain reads DARVTQTPRHKVTEMGQEVTMRCQPILGHNTVFWYRQTMMQGLELLAYFRNRAPLDDSGMPKDRFSAEMPDATLATLKIQPSEPRDSAVYFCASGSQTGRNTEAFFGQGTRLTVV.

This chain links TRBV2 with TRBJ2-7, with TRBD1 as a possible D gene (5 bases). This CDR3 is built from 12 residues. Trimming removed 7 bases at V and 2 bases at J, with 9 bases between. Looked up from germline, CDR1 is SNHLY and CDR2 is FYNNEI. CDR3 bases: TGTGCCAGCAAGGACACCCCCTACGAGCAGTACGTC. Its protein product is CASKDTPYEQYV.

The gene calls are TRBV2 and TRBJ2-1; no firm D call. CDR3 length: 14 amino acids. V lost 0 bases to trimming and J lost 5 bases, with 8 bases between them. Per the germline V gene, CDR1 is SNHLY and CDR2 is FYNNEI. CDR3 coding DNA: TGTGCCAGCAGTGAAGCGCGGAAGAACAATGAGCAGTTCTTC. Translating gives CASSEARKNNEQFF.

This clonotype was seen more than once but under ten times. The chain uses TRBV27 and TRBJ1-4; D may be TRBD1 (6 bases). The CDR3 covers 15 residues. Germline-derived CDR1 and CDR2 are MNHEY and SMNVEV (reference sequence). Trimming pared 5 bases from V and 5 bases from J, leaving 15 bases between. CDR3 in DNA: TGTGCCAGCAGTACCAGGGGTAGGATCAATGAAAAACTGTTTTTT. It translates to CASSTRGRINEKLFF.

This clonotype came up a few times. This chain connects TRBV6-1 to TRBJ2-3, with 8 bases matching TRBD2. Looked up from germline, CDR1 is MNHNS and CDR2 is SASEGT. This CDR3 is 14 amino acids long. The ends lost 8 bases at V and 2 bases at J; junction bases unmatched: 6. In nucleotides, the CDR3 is TGTGCCAGCCCGGGCGGGGGGTACACAGATACGCAGTATTTT. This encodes CASPGGGYTDTQYF.

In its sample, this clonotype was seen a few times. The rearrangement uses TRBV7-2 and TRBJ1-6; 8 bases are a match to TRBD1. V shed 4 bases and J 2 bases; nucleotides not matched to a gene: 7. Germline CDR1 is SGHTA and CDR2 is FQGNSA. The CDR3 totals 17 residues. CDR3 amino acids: CASSSDRVDPYNSPLHF. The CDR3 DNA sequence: TGTGCCAGCAGCTCGGACAGGGTTGATCCCTATAATTCACCCCTCCACTTT.

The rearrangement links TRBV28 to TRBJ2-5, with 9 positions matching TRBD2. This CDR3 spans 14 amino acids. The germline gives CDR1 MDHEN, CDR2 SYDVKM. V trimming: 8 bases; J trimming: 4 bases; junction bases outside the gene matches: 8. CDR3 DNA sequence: TGTGCCAGCCGCGGGAGGGGGGGCAGAGAGACCCAGTACTTC. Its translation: CASRGRGGRETQYF.

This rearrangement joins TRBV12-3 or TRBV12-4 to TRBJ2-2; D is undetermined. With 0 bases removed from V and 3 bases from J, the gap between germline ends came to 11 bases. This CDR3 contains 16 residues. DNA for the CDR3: TGTGCCAGCAGTTTAGCGTCTGGGGTGTACACCGGGGAGCTGTTTTTT. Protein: CASSLASGVYTGELFF.

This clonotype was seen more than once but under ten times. The CDR3 reads CASSQGHFSSYNEQFF. The CDR3 DNA sequence: TGTGCCAGCAGCCAAGGGCACTTCAGCTCCTACAATGAGCAGTTCTTC. The chain recombines TRBV4-2 with TRBJ2-1; D remains unclear. V was pared by 1 base and J by 0 bases, with 10 bases between. CDR1 is LGHNA, CDR2 YNFKEQ, per germline. The length of the CDR3 is 16 residues.

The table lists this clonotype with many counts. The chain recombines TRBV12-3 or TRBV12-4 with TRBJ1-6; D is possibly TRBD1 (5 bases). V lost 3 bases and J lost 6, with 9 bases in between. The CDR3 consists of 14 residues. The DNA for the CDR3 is TGTGCCAGCAGTTTTCGGGACGGTAATTCACCCCTCCACTTT. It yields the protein CASSFRDGNSPLHF.

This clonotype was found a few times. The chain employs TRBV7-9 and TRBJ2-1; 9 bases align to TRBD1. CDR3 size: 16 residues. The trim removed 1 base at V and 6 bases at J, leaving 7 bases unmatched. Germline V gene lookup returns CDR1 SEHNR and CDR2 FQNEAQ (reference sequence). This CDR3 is CASSLGGTGTGNEQFF. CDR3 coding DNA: TGTGCCAGCAGCTTAGGGGGGACAGGGACGGGCAATGAGCAGTTCTTC.

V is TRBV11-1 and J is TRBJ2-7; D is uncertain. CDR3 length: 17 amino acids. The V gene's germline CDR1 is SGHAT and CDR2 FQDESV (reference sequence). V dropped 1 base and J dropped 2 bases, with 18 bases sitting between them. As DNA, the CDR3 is TGTGCCAGCAGCTTAGATTCAACCGATGCGACCGCCTACGAGCAGTACTTC. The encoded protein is CASSLDSTDATAYEQYF.

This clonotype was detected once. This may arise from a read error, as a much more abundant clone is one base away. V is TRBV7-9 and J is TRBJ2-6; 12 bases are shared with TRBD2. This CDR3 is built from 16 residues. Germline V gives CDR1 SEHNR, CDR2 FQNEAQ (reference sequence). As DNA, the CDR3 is TGTGTCAGACTAGCGGGGGACCAGGGTGGGGCCAACGTCCTGACTTTC. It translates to CVRLAGDQGGANVLTF. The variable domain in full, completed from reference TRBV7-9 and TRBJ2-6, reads DTGVSQNPRHKITKRGQNVTFRCDPISEHNRLYWYRQTLGQGPEFLTYFQNEAQLEKSRLLSDRFSAERPKGSFSTLEIQRTEQGDSAMYLCVRLAGDQGGANVLTFGAGSRLTVL.

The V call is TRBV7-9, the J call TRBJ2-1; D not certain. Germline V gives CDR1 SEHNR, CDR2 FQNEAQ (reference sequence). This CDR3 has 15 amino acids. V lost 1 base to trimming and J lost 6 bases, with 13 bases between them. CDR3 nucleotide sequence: TGTGCCAGCAGCTTAGTGGCGTCTTCCAGCAATGAGCAGTTCTTC. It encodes CASSLVASSSNEQFF.

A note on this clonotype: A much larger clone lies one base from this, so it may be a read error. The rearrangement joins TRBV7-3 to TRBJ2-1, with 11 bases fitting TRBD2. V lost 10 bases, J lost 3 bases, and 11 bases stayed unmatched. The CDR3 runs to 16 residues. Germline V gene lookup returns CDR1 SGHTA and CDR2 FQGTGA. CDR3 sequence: CANSFLAGGNYNEQFF. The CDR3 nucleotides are TGTGCCAACAGTTTCCTAGCGGGGGGTAACTACAATGAGCAGTTCTTC.

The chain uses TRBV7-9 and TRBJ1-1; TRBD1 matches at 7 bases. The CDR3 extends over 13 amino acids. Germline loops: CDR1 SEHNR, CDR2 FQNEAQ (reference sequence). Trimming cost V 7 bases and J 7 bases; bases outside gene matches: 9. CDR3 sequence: CASTLGGGIEAFF. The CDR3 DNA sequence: TGTGCCAGCACCCTTGGAGGGGGCATTGAAGCTTTCTTT.

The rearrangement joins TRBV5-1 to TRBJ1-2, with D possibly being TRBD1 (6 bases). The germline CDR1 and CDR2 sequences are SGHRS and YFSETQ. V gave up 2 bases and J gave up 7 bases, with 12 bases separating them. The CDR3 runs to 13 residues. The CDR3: CASSLQGSSGYTF. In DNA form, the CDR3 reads TGCGCCAGCAGCTTACAGGGCAGCTCTGGCTACACCTTC.

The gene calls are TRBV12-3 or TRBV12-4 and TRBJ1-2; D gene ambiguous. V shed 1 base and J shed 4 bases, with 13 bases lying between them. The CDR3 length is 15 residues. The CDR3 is CASSLGLQPLYGYTF. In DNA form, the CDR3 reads TGTGCCAGCAGTTTAGGGCTACAGCCGCTCTATGGCTACACCTTC.

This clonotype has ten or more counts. CDR3 residues: CASSPLVGPRGNTIYF. The CDR3 DNA follows: TGTGCCAGCAGTCCTCTAGTGGGTCCGAGGGGAAACACCATATATTTT. V gene TRBV12-3 or TRBV12-4 combines with J gene TRBJ1-3; D remains unclear. The CDR3 extends over 16 amino acids. V lost 5 bases, J lost 4 bases, and 18 bases lay in between.